A single sample gave rise to the 20 T cell receptor beta chains below, sequenced in a study of Ad26.COV2.S vaccination and SARS-CoV-2 variants. The treatment: 15 to 20 received Ad26.COV2.S at low or high dose, single or two shots; several received placebo; per-sample allocation not given. It was on day 63 after the first vaccine or placebo injection that samples were taken. TCRdb's table, derived via immunoSEQ multiplex PCR, lists solely in-frame clones and lacks some. The repertoire has hundreds of thousands of clones, about 90% of them found once; the top ten carry approximately 1.5%. This sample comprised peripheral blood, obtained in a trial of Ad26.COV2.S vaccine versus placebo. The receptor set was obtained from a person aged 18 to 59 who received the Ad26.COV2.S COVID-19 vaccine or a placebo.

The chain joins TRBV18 to TRBJ2-3; D unresolved. The CDR3 extends over 14 amino acids. Germline V gene data show CDR1 as KGHSH and CDR2 as LQKENI. V gave up 2 bases and J gave up 2 bases, with 8 bases separating them. In DNA, the CDR3 is TGTGCCAGCTCACCAGATAGGGCCACAGATACGCAGTATTTT. This codes for CASSPDRATDTQYF.

This chain uses TRBV5-1 with TRBJ2-2; 10 positions match TRBD2. V lost 4 bases and J lost 7; bases outside the gene matches: 10. Germline V lookup: CDR1 SGHRS, CDR2 YFSETQ. The CDR3 is 16 amino acids. In DNA form, the CDR3 reads TGCGCCAGCAGCCCCCTCACTAGCGGGGCGAGCGGGGAGCTGTTTTTT. Translated: CASSPLTSGASGELFF.

The V gene is TRBV6-5, the J gene TRBJ1-5, with TRBD1 as a possible D gene (5 bases). The CDR3 consists of 13 residues. The germline V gene has CDR1 MNHEY and CDR2 SVGAGI. V was pared by 2 bases and J by 5 bases, with 7 bases between. The CDR3 here is CASSYVRDQPQHF. CDR3 sequence (DNA): TGTGCCAGCAGTTACGTCAGGGATCAGCCCCAGCATTTT.

This rearrangement joins TRBV15 to TRBJ1-5; D might be TRBD1 (5 bases). V was cut by 0 bases and J by 3 bases, with 9 bases left in between. CDR1 LNHNV and CDR2 YYDKDF come from the germline V gene (reference sequence). This CDR3 has 15 amino acids. The CDR3 sequence is CATSRDLGANQPQHF. The CDR3 nucleotides read TGTGCCACCAGCAGAGATTTAGGGGCCAATCAGCCCCAGCATTTT.

This sequence joins TRBV6-5 and TRBJ2-5, with D unclear. CDR1 and CDR2 (germline): MNHEY, SVGAGI. The CDR3 contains 11 residues. V was cut by 2 bases and J by 9 bases, with 7 bases left in between. The CDR3 nucleotides read TGTGCCAGCAGTTACGGGTGGGCCCAGTACTTC. This encodes CASSYGWAQYF.

V gene TRBV2 combines with J gene TRBJ1-4; TRBD1 is a possible D gene (5 bases). The germline V gene encodes CDR1 SNHLY and CDR2 FYNNEI. Between the trimmed V and J ends, which lost 2 bases and 3 bases, there was a span of 25 bases. The CDR3 extends over 20 amino acids. CDR3 residues: CASSELMTGLQEDANEKLFF. CDR3 bases: TGTGCCAGCAGTGAACTGATGACGGGACTCCAGGAGGACGCTAATGAAAAACTGTTTTTT.

This chain uses TRBV6-5 with TRBJ2-2; D call uncertain. V gave up 4 bases and J gave up 8 bases, with 11 bases separating them. The CDR3 is made up of 13 amino acids. Germline V lookup: CDR1 MNHEY, CDR2 SVGAGI. The CDR3 coding sequence is TGTGCCAGCAGTTTCCTGGCGAGTGGGGAGCTGTTTTTT. Its protein is CASSFLASGELFF.

The rearrangement joins TRBV7-9 to TRBJ1-4, with TRBD1 matching over 11 bases. The germline V gene has CDR1 SEHNR and CDR2 FQNEAQ (reference sequence). The CDR3 loop spans 15 amino acids. V shed 5 bases, J shed 3 bases, and the junction held 2 bases outside the gene matches. CDR3 DNA: TGTGCCAGCAGCCGGGGACAGGGGGCTAATGAAAAACTGTTTTTT. It codes for CASSRGQGANEKLFF.

The V call is TRBV3-1 (or the pseudogene TRBV3-2), the J call TRBJ2-1; D is perhaps TRBD2 (7 bases). The CDR3 loop spans 15 amino acids. Germline V gene sequence: CDR1 LGHDT, CDR2 YNNKEL (reference sequence). Trimming took 0 bases from V and 6 from J, leaving 12 bases between them. CDR3: CASSQEGGGFNEQFF. For the CDR3, the DNA is TGTGCCAGCAGCCAAGAGGGGGGGGGCTTCAATGAGCAGTTCTTC.

J is TRBJ2-1 and V is TRBV13; TRBD1 aligns across 8 bases. Germline CDR1 reads PRHDT; CDR2 reads FYEKMQ (reference sequence). The CDR3 contains 17 residues. After removal of 7 bases from V and 1 base from J, the junction contained 12 bases not matched to a gene. CDR3 amino acids: CASTSLPGGDSYNEQFF. CDR3 bases: TGTGCCAGCACCTCACTCCCAGGGGGCGATTCCTACAATGAGCAGTTCTTC.

This rearrangement joins TRBV6-5 to TRBJ1-6, with 7 bases fitting TRBD1. The J segment lost 7 bases and the V segment lost 6 bases, leaving 9 bases of the junction unmatched. The germline gives CDR1 MNHEY, CDR2 SVGAGI. The CDR3 is made up of 15 amino acids. DNA of the CDR3: TGTGCCAGCAGCCCCTCTCGGGACAGCAATTCACCCCTCCACTTT. It codes for CASSPSRDSNSPLHF.

V is TRBV19 and J is TRBJ2-1, with 10 bases fitting TRBD2. CDR1 is LNHDA, CDR2 SQIVND, per germline (reference sequence). The V and J ends lost 3 bases and 6 bases, in that order; junction bases with no gene match: 5. This CDR3 spans 15 amino acids. In DNA, the CDR3 is TGTGCCAGTAGTATCCTAGCGGGAGTTAGCAATGAGCAGTTCTTC. This translates into CASSILAGVSNEQFF.

This chain uses TRBV6-5 with TRBJ1-2; 8 positions agree with TRBD1. V was clipped by 8 bases and J by 4 bases; unmatched bases: 9. The germline V gene has CDR1 MNHEY and CDR2 SVGAGI. This CDR3 spans 14 amino acids. Here the CDR3 reads CASQDRAEPYGYTF. DNA for the CDR3: TGTGCCAGCCAGGACAGGGCGGAACCCTATGGCTACACCTTC.

The gene calls are TRBV29-1 and TRBJ2-5, with D tentatively TRBD1 or TRBD2 (6 bases each). The CDR3 is 15 residues long. V shed 2 bases and J shed 5 bases, with 18 bases lying between them. Germline V gives CDR1 SQVTM, CDR2 ANQGSEA. This CDR3 is CSVEFPLGGEETQYF. CDR3 DNA: TGCAGCGTTGAATTCCCACTGGGGGGCGAGGAGACCCAGTACTTC.

The chain has TRBV7-2 and TRBJ1-1, with 10 bases identical to TRBD1. CDR1 and CDR2 from the germline V gene are SGHTA and FQGNSA. The length of the CDR3 is 16 residues. V was pared by 5 bases and J by 2 bases, with 8 bases of the junction left unmatched. The CDR3 loop is CASSQPGTGVNTEAFF. The CDR3 DNA is TGTGCCAGCAGCCAGCCCGGGACAGGGGTCAACACTGAAGCTTTCTTT. Complete variable domain (other parts from reference TRBV7-2 and TRBJ1-1): GAGVSQSPSNKVTEKGKDVELRCDPISGHTALYWYRQSLGQGLEFLIYFQGNSAPDKSGLPSDRFSAERTGGSVSTLTIQRTQQEDSAVYLCASSQPGTGVNTEAFFGQGTRLTVV.

This chain joins TRBV19 and TRBJ1-1, with 7 bases fitting TRBD1. The V segment lost 8 bases and the J segment 1 base; nucleotides outside the gene matches: 7. Germline V gene lookup returns CDR1 LNHDA and CDR2 SQIVND (reference sequence). CDR3 length equals 14 residues. Here the CDR3 reads CASWDRTRNTEAFF. The CDR3 nucleotides read TGTGCCAGTTGGGACAGAACTCGGAACACTGAAGCTTTCTTT. Full variable domain (rest looked up from reference TRBV19 and TRBJ1-1): DGGITQSPKYLFRKEGQNVTLSCEQNLNHDAMYWYRQDPGQGLRLIYYSQIVNDFQKGDIAEGYSVSREKKESFPLTVTSAQKNPTAFYLCASWDRTRNTEAFFGQGTRLTVV.

The rearrangement joins TRBV7-8 to TRBJ2-1, with TRBD2 identical over 8 bases. The germline V gene encodes CDR1 SGHVS and CDR2 FQNEAQ. This CDR3 region has 17 residues. V lost 7 bases and J lost 4; bases outside the gene matches: 15. In DNA form, the CDR3 reads TGTGCCAGCACCCGGGGGGGGGCGGGAGCTCAATACAATGAGCAGTTCTTC. Its translation is CASTRGGAGAQYNEQFF.

The chain employs TRBV19 and TRBJ2-1; 11 nucleotides line up with TRBD2. This CDR3 region has 16 residues. Germline-derived CDR1 and CDR2 are LNHDA and SQIVND (reference sequence). Trimming cost V 7 bases and J 6 bases; bases outside gene matches: 11. This chain's CDR3 is CASKGSGREKGNEQFF. The CDR3 bases are TGTGCCAGTAAGGGTAGCGGGAGGGAAAAGGGCAATGAGCAGTTCTTC. Looking up the rest from reference TRBV19 and TRBJ2-1 gives the full variable domain: DGGITQSPKYLFRKEGQNVTLSCEQNLNHDAMYWYRQDPGQGLRLIYYSQIVNDFQKGDIAEGYSVSREKKESFPLTVTSAQKNPTAFYLCASKGSGREKGNEQFFGPGTRLTVL.

J is TRBJ2-3 and V is TRBV6-4; 9 bases agree with TRBD2. The CDR3 extends over 16 amino acids. V trimming: 0 bases; J trimming: 6 bases; junction bases outside the gene matches: 7. Germline-derived CDR1 and CDR2 are MRHNA and SNTAGT. CDR3 amino acids: CASSDSYSGRGDTQYF. CDR3 sequence (DNA): TGTGCCAGCAGTGACTCGTATAGCGGGAGAGGTGATACGCAGTATTTT.

A single count supports this clone. This chain uses TRBV3-1 (or the pseudogene TRBV3-2) with TRBJ1-2; 8 positions agree with TRBD1. V lost 5 bases to trimming and J lost 7 bases; unmatched junction nucleotides: 3. Germline-derived CDR1 and CDR2 are LGHDT and YNNKEL (reference sequence). The length of the CDR3 is 12 residues. CDR3 sequence reads: CASSSQGAGYTF. For the CDR3, the DNA is TGTGCCAGCAGCTCCCAGGGGGCTGGCTACACCTTC.